The T cell receptor (beta chain) described here comes from a study of cytomegalovirus exposure and HLA in healthy donors. Study results and caveats: Some public TCRs appeared in many individuals, while most sequences were rare. Earlier results showed most TCR beta V segments being productive about 87% or about 30% of the time. According to a later analysis, donors in an Asian-associated ancestry cluster reportedly had fewer N-insertions than the roughly 670-donor mean.

Nominally healthy donors provided the samples, though records likely missed some immune exposures. As for this clone: As yet, its antigen is unknown.

The study ran its PCR with 60 Vbeta and 13 Jbeta primers. Assay: immunoSEQ multiplex PCR; the TCRdb copy retains only in-frame clones and omits some. The data contain under 150,000 clones, over 65% of them singletons. The specimen sequenced was PBMCs. This TCR was sampled from a man younger than 40 in good health and CMV-seronegative.

The CDR3 is CASSLGQFTGELFF. CDR3 coding DNA: TGTGCCAGCAGCTTAGGACAGTTCACCGGGGAGCTGTTTTTT. This chain connects TRBV13 to TRBJ2-2; D unclear. The CDR3 runs 14 residues. Germline values: CDR1 PRHDT, CDR2 FYEKMQ (reference sequence). The germline V and J ends were trimmed by 0 bases and 4 bases, with 6 bases remaining between them.